These T cell receptor beta chains were read from a single sample in a study of T cells in Graves' hyperthyroidism and ophthalmopathy. TCRdb itself ran the multiplex PCR reads through MiXCR, one entry per CDR3 protein. The sample comprises roughly 650,000 distinct CDR3 sequences, 16% of which are singletons, and roughly 3.3% rests with the top ten. The source material was blood. The receptor source for this set is a woman aged 40 to 49 with Graves' ophthalmopathy. Both conserved end residues are part of each CDR3. Each record gives: D gene, clone size, V gene, J gene, CDR3 DNA, CDR3 protein. A D gene is named only where the DNA matches it firmly. For some rows the clone size is stated as once, few or many, or as a class when expanded; others skip it.

TRBD1	-	TRBV12-3/TRBV12-4	TRBJ1-5	TGTGCCAGCAGCACCGACAGGGGGCTTAATCAGCCCCAGCATTTT	CASSTDRGLNQPQHF
TRBD2	many	TRBV28	TRBJ2-1	TGTGCCAGCGCCTCCGGGACTAGCGGGAGGGGATCAAATGAGCAGTTCTTC	CASASGTSGRGSNEQFF
-	many	TRBV12-3/TRBV12-4	TRBJ1-6	TGTGCCCCCCGCAGACTCTCCTATAATTCACCCCTCCACTTT	CAPRRLSYNSPLHF
-	many	TRBV2	TRBJ2-3	TGTGCCAGCAGTGTTATGGAGCCAGATACGCAGTATTTT	CASSVMEPDTQYF
TRBD1	many	TRBV5-1	TRBJ1-4	TGCGCCAGCAGCTTGGGGCAGGGGGCTTCGTTAGAGAAACTGTTTTTT	CASSLGQGASLEKLFF
-	-	TRBV6-2/TRBV6-3	TRBJ2-3	TGTGCCAGCAGTGCCTGGGACGGCGACACAGATACGCAGTATTTT	CASSAWDGDTDTQYF
TRBD1	many	TRBV28	TRBJ1-5	TGTGCCAGCAGTTTGACAGGGGGCTTTCAGCCCCAGCATTTT	CASSLTGGFQPQHF
-	few	TRBV20-1	TRBJ2-5	TGCAGTGCTAGAGGCCCACTTAAAGTGGGGGAGACCCAGTACTTC	CSARGPLKVGETQYF
-	-	TRBV7-6	TRBJ1-3	TGTGCCAGCAGCCCACTCCCAACGTTGGGAAACACCATATATTTT	CASSPLPTLGNTIYF
-	many	TRBV28	TRBJ1-5	TGTGCCAGCAGTTCGCTCACAGGGTTAACTCAGCCCCAGCATTTT	CASSSLTGLTQPQHF
TRBD1	many	TRBV6-6	TRBJ1-1	TGTGCCAGCAGTTACCCGGGGACAGATGAAGCTTTCTTT	CASSYPGTDEAFF
-	many	TRBV6-2/TRBV6-3	TRBJ2-2	TGTGCCAGCAGTTACGGCAGGGTGAACACCGGGGAGCTGTTTTTT	CASSYGRVNTGELFF
-	many	TRBV28	TRBJ1-2	TGTGCCAGCAGTTCCCCTGGGGCAGGGGATGGCTACACCTTC	CASSSPGAGDGYTF
-	many	TRBV11-2	TRBJ2-7	TGTGCCAGCAGCCTGGTCTCGCGATACGAGCAGTACTTC	CASSLVSRYEQYF
-	many	TRBV28	TRBJ2-1	TGTGCCAGCAGTCCTCGGCCCAGCTCCTACAATGAGCAGTTCTTC	CASSPRPSSYNEQFF
TRBD1	-	TRBV6-1	TRBJ2-7	TGTGCCAGCAGAGTCCGGGACAGGGGGGCCTACTACAATGAGCAGTACTTC	CASRVRDRGAYYNEQYF
-	-	TRBV9	TRBJ2-1	TGTGCCAGCAGCGTAGGGGGGGCCAATGAGCAGTTCTTC	CASSVGGANEQFF
TRBD1	many	TRBV6-1	TRBJ1-1	TGTGCCAGCATGGGACAGGAAAGGGCCACTGAAGCTTTCTTT	CASMGQERATEAFF
-	-	TRBV2	TRBJ1-2	TGTGCCAGCTGGGGAAGGGGCGGCTATGGCTACACCTTC	CASWGRGGYGYTF
-	few	TRBV2	TRBJ2-5	TGTGCCAGCAGTCCCTCCACTTCTGGGGCTTACGAGACCCAGTACTTC	CASSPSTSGAYETQYF
TRBD2	few	TRBV6-1	TRBJ2-1	TGTGCCAGCAGTGAGACTAGCGGGAGGAGCGATGAGCAGTTCTTC	CASSETSGRSDEQFF
-	many	TRBV2	TRBJ2-5	TGTGCCAGCGTGTTGACAGCACAAGAGACCCAGTACTTC	CASVLTAQETQYF
-	-	TRBV30	TRBJ2-6	TGTGCCTGGAGTGTAGGTGGGGCCAACGTCCTGACTTTC	CAWSVGGANVLTF
TRBD1	many	TRBV18	TRBJ2-7	TGTGCCAGCTCACCCGACAGGGGGCTAGACGAGCAGTACTTC	CASSPDRGLDEQYF